A single sample is the source of the 19 T cell receptor beta chains below, sequenced in a study of T cell repertoires in cytomegalovirus infection. MiXCR, applied by TCRdb to the reads, yields one record per CDR3 protein. The sample yields fewer than 250,000 distinct CDR3 sequences, more than 9% seen once. Sequencing input: PBMCs. The receptors originated from a human donor in good health (CMV status not recorded). Some clones in this sample may be carry-over from other donors' samples.

The sample holds a few counts of this clonotype. The chain couples TRBV29-1 to TRBJ1-4; 7 positions agree with TRBD1. The CDR3 totals 20 residues. CDR1 and CDR2 from the germline V gene are SQVTM and ANQGSEA. V lost 0 bases to trimming and J lost 0 bases; unmatched junction nucleotides: 16. This CDR3 reads CSVEDPRQGTTGATNEKLFF. The DNA for the CDR3 is TGCAGCGTTGAAGATCCTCGACAGGGAACGACTGGGGCAACTAATGAAAAACTGTTTTTT. The whole variable domain, filled in from reference TRBV29-1 and TRBJ1-4, reads SAVISQKPSRDICQRGTSLTIQCQVDSQVTMMFWYRQQPGQSLTLIATANQGSEATYESGFVIDKFPISRPNLTFSTLTVSNMSPEDSSIYLCSVEDPRQGTTGATNEKLFFGSGTQLSVL.

This rearrangement joins TRBV15 to TRBJ1-2; 9 bases line up with TRBD1. The CDR3 is 17 residues long. CDR1 and CDR2 from the germline V gene are LNHNV and YYDKDF (reference sequence). After removal of 1 base from V and 6 bases from J, the junction contained 12 bases not matched to a gene. CDR3 sequence reads: CATSRGHAGDRANGYTF. CDR3 coding DNA: TGTGCCACCAGCAGAGGACACGCTGGGGACAGGGCAAATGGCTACACCTTC.

In this sample, this clonotype turned up a few times. The chain is built from TRBV29-1 and TRBJ1-1; 8 bases fit TRBD1. V was pared by 3 bases and J by 4 bases, with 13 bases of the junction left unmatched. This CDR3 region has 16 residues. Germline CDR1 is SQVTM and CDR2 is ANQGSEA. As DNA, the CDR3 is TGCAGCGTTGACAGTGCAGGGGGCATGGGAGGCACTGAAGCTTTCTTT. It is translated as CSVDSAGGMGGTEAFF.

This clonotype was counted ten times or more. The rearrangement links TRBV12-3 or TRBV12-4 to TRBJ1-3; a possible D gene is TRBD1 (5 bases). CDR3 length equals 15 residues. The V end lost 6 bases, the J end lost 0 bases, and 12 bases lay between the germline ends. This chain's CDR3 is CASSRDGNSGNTIYF. The CDR3 bases are TGTGCCAGCAGCCGGGACGGGAACTCTGGAAACACCATATATTTT.

The table lists this clonotype with many counts. This chain joins TRBV28 and TRBJ1-2, with D possibly TRBD1 on 5 matching bases. The germline V gene has CDR1 MDHEN and CDR2 SYDVKM. The CDR3 length is 13 residues. V was cut by 5 bases and J by 1 base, with 8 bases left in between. The CDR3 is CASSLQDNYGYTF. As DNA, the CDR3 is TGTGCCAGCAGTCTACAGGATAACTATGGCTACACCTTC.

This clonotype was found many times. This sequence joins TRBV7-2 and TRBJ2-5, with 9 bases that match TRBD2. The J segment lost 5 bases and the V segment lost 1 base, leaving 8 bases of the junction unmatched. Germline V gives CDR1 SGHTA, CDR2 FQGNSA. This CDR3 has 16 amino acids. The CDR3 loop is CASSLGGSGSGETQYF. The CDR3 bases are TGTGCCAGCAGCTTAGGAGGTAGCGGGAGTGGGGAGACCCAGTACTTC.

This clonotype was detected only a few times. This chain connects TRBV29-1 to TRBJ1-2, with D unresolved. The V end was cut by 2 bases, the J end by 8 bases, with 18 bases between. Per germline, CDR1 SQVTM and CDR2 ANQGSEA. The CDR3 is made up of 14 amino acids. CDR3 residues: CSVERPQDTRGYTF. Written as DNA, the CDR3 is TGCAGCGTTGAAAGGCCACAAGATACTAGGGGCTACACCTTC.

The CDR3 region has the DNA TGTGCCACCAGTGATTCACCGGGAGAGACCCAGTACTTC. Encoded protein: CATSDSPGETQYF. V gene TRBV24-1 combines with J gene TRBJ2-5; D unresolved. Germline V gives CDR1 KGHDR, CDR2 SFDVKD. The CDR3 consists of 13 residues. V was shortened by 2 bases and J by 4 bases, with 7 bases between the two germline ends.

This clonotype has a count of ten or more. The rearrangement joins TRBV14 to TRBJ2-7; possible D gene TRBD2, 5 bases. V lost 9 bases and J lost 0, with 15 bases in between. This CDR3 spans 14 amino acids. Germline CDR1 reads SGHDN; CDR2 reads FVKESK. CDR3 loop: CASGRGPNSYEQYF. DNA for the CDR3: TGTGCCAGTGGGAGAGGGCCTAACTCCTACGAGCAGTACTTC. Variable domain in full (rest from reference TRBV14 and TRBJ2-7): EAGVTQFPSHSVIEKGQTVTLRCDPISGHDNLYWYRRVMGKEIKFLLHFVKESKQDESGMPNNRFLAERTGGTYSTLKVQPAELEDSGVYFCASGRGPNSYEQYFGPGTRLTVT.

This clonotype was observed many times. The chain recombines TRBV7-2 with TRBJ1-5, with D unclear. Germline V gives CDR1 SGHTA, CDR2 FQGNSA. Deletions cut 6 bases from V and 0 bases from J, with 12 bases between. The CDR3 has 15 residues. The CDR3 DNA follows: TGTGCCAGCAGTTCCGAGGGATATAGCAATCAGCCCCAGCATTTT. Translating gives CASSSEGYSNQPQHF. Full variable domain (remainder filled in from reference TRBV7-2 and TRBJ1-5): GAGVSQSPSNKVTEKGKDVELRCDPISGHTALYWYRQSLGQGLEFLIYFQGNSAPDKSGLPSDRFSAERTGGSVSTLTIQRTQQEDSAVYLCASSSEGYSNQPQHFGDGTRLSIL.

The V call is TRBV7-2, the J call TRBJ2-1; 13 positions agree with TRBD2. Unmatched junction bases numbered 3, after V lost 5 bases and J lost 5 bases. Looked up from germline, CDR1 is SGHTA and CDR2 is FQGNSA. The CDR3 covers 15 residues. In nucleotides, the CDR3 is TGTGCCAGCAGCCGACTAGCGGGGGGCCACAATGAGCAGTTCTTC. Its translation is CASSRLAGGHNEQFF. Combining the CDR3 with reference TRBV7-2 and TRBJ2-1 gives the whole variable domain GAGVSQSPSNKVTEKGKDVELRCDPISGHTALYWYRQSLGQGLEFLIYFQGNSAPDKSGLPSDRFSAERTGGSVSTLTIQRTQQEDSAVYLCASSRLAGGHNEQFFGPGTRLTVL.

V is TRBV29-1 and J is TRBJ1-1, with D perhaps matching TRBD1 (5 bases). V was clipped by 3 bases and J by 4 bases, with 12 bases between them. There are 13 residues in the CDR3. Germline lookup yields CDR1 SQVTM and CDR2 ANQGSEA. CDR3 nucleotide sequence: TGCAGCGTTGAGCAGGGTGGGGGCACTGAAGCTTTCTTT. Translated, it gives CSVEQGGGTEAFF.

V usage is TRBV29-1 and J usage is TRBJ2-4, with 7 nucleotides matching TRBD2. The CDR3 runs 13 residues. V shed 6 bases, J shed 1 base, and the junction held 3 bases outside the gene matches. Per the germline V gene, CDR1 is SQVTM and CDR2 is ANQGSEA. This chain's CDR3 is CSVLGGAKNIQYF. The CDR3 DNA reads as TGCAGCGTGCTGGGGGGGGCCAAAAACATTCAGTACTTC.

The rearrangement links TRBV19 to TRBJ2-7; D unresolved. This CDR3 contains 14 residues. Trimming left V 2 bases short and J 4 bases short, with 12 bases between. Per germline, CDR1 LNHDA and CDR2 SQIVND (reference sequence). CDR3 in DNA: TGTGCCAGTAGTATATCAGGAGACACGTACGAGCAGTACTTC. Protein sequence: CASSISGDTYEQYF.

V is TRBV19 and J is TRBJ2-2, with D tentatively TRBD1 (6 bases). Trimming cost V 8 bases and J 9 bases, with 13 bases left between them. Germline CDR1 LNHDA, CDR2 SQIVND (reference sequence). CDR3 size: 12 residues. Here the CDR3 DNA reads TGTGCCAGTCAGGGGTCGCGAAGGGAGCTGTTTTTT. It is translated as CASQGSRRELFF. The full variable domain, its missing parts supplied by reference TRBV19 and TRBJ2-2, is DGGITQSPKYLFRKEGQNVTLSCEQNLNHDAMYWYRQDPGQGLRLIYYSQIVNDFQKGDIAEGYSVSREKKESFPLTVTSAQKNPTAFYLCASQGSRRELFFGEGSRLTVL.

Many counts were recorded for this clonotype. The chain links TRBV14 to TRBJ2-7; tentatively, D is TRBD1 (6 bases). The CDR3 loop spans 14 amino acids. Trimming stripped 0 bases from V and 7 bases from J, with 13 bases between. CDR1 is SGHDN, CDR2 FVKESK, per germline. The CDR3, as DNA: TGTGCCAGCAGCCAAGACCGGGACACTGGGGAGCAGTACTTC. Translating it yields CASSQDRDTGEQYF.

This clonotype was seen only a few times. The CDR3 reads CSVERSENTEAFF. The DNA of the CDR3 is TGCAGCGTTGAAAGGTCCGAGAACACTGAAGCTTTCTTT. The chain combines TRBV29-1 with TRBJ1-1; D not resolved. Germline CDR1 reads SQVTM; CDR2 reads ANQGSEA. The V gene lost 2 bases and the J gene lost 1 base, with 8 bases spanning the gap. The CDR3 contains 13 residues.

This clonotype was counted a few times. The J gene is TRBJ2-3, the V gene TRBV29-1, with no clear D. Trimming took 0 bases from V and 3 from J, leaving 4 bases between them. Germline lookup yields CDR1 SQVTM and CDR2 ANQGSEA. The CDR3 loop spans 12 amino acids. The DNA of the CDR3 is TGCAGCGTTGAAGATTCGACAGATACGCAGTATTTT. Encoded protein: CSVEDSTDTQYF.

Comments on this clonotype: Its ends do not fully match the called genes, so a read error is possible. The V gene is TRBV4-2, the J gene TRBJ1-2; D remains unclear. There are 14 residues in the CDR3. Germline CDR1 LGHNA, CDR2 YNFKEQ. CDR3: CTSSQDRGHYGYTF. The CDR3 DNA reads TGTACCAGCAGCCAAGATCGGGGTCACTATGGCTACACCTTC.